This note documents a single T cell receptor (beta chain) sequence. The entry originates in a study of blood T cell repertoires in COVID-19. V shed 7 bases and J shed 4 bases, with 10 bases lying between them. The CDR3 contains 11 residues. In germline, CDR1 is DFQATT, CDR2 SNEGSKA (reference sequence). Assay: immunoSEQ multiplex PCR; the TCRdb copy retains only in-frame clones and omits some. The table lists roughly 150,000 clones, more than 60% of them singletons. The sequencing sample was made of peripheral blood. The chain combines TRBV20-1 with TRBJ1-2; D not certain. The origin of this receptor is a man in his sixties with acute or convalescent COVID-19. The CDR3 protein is CSDQRAYGYTF. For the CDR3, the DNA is TGCAGTGACCAGCGGGCCTATGGCTACACCTTC.